This T cell receptor (beta chain) was observed in a study of Graves' ophthalmopathy and Graves' hyperthyroidism. Germline assignment: CDR1 LNHDA and CDR2 SQIVND (reference sequence). The junction had 16 bases not matched to a gene; V was cut back by 5 bases and J by 6 bases. The CDR3 is 16 amino acids. RNA transcripts provided the template for amplifying TCR beta CDR3 regions. The workflow started with a first-round RT-PCR run with HTBI primers and then moved on to a second-round multiplex PCR. TCRdb itself ran the multiplex PCR reads through MiXCR, one entry per CDR3 protein. The table lists approximately 330,000 distinct CDR3 sequences, about a sixth of them singletons. Findings and caveats of the study: Sensitivity reached approximately 88% and specificity 81.08% for a 13-signature model separating ophthalmopathy from stable hyperthyroidism.

This clonotype has ten or more counts. Its specificity is unknown. The diagnosis was founded upon clinical symptoms, serum thyroxine, TRAb, thyroid ultrasound and orbital computed tomography. Sampling under 12 ml of fresh peripheral blood provided the PBMCs. Sequenced material: peripheral blood. This chain joins TRBV19 and TRBJ2-7; 7 bases are a match to TRBD1. The receptor's source is an adult man with Graves' ophthalmopathy. CDR3 sequence: CASSASTGQRPPEQYF. The DNA for the CDR3 is TGTGCCAGTAGTGCGTCAACGGGACAGCGACCCCCCGAGCAGTACTTC.